A selection of T cell receptor beta chains follows, all from one sample in a study of blood T cell repertoires in COVID-19. Here immunoSEQ multiplex PCR was the method, and the copy in TCRdb shows in-frame clones only, minus some. This sample has roughly 230,000 clones, with about 83% found just once. Sequencing input: peripheral blood. The receptors here all came from a woman aged 50 to 65 with acute or convalescent COVID-19. The CDR3 runs from the conserved cysteine through the conserved F or W. A D gene is named only where the DNA matches it firmly. Where a row states a size, it is once, few, many or the class of an expanded clone; other rows omit it.

CDR3 DNA,CDR3 protein,D gene,clone size,J gene,V gene
TGTGCCAGCAGCTTTTCCAGTCCCTACGAGCAGTACTTC,CASSFSSPYEQYF,-,once,TRBJ2-7,TRBV7-2
TGTGCCAGCAGCGAGGACAGGGGTCGGGACATTCAGTACTTC,CASSEDRGRDIQYF,TRBD1,-,TRBJ2-4,TRBV2
TGTGCCAGCAGTTACGGCCCGGGAAACATTCAGTACTTC,CASSYGPGNIQYF,-,-,TRBJ2-4,TRBV6-5
TGTGCCAGCAGTTTCGAAGCAGGCTCTTCACCCCTCCACTTT,CASSFEAGSSPLHF,-,-,TRBJ1-6,TRBV6-1
TGTGCCAGTAGGCCTTTGCTTGGGAGCGGGGAGACCCAGTACTTC,CASRPLLGSGETQYF,-,-,TRBJ2-5,TRBV19
TGTGCCACCAGCAGACGAGGGGGTGTCCCCTACGAGCAGTACTTC,CATSRRGGVPYEQYF,-,-,TRBJ2-7,TRBV15
TGTGCCAGCAGCGAGGGCTGGCTACTGGGGGGGTCCTACGAGCAGTACTTC,CASSEGWLLGGSYEQYF,TRBD2,-,TRBJ2-7,TRBV3-1/TRBV3-2
TGTGCCAGCAGTGGGGACAGTTCCGGAAACACCATATATTTT,CASSGDSSGNTIYF,TRBD1,few,TRBJ1-3,TRBV2
TGTGCCAGCAGCCGGGGGACAGGCGGTAACACTGAAGCTTTCTTT,CASSRGTGGNTEAFF,TRBD1,few,TRBJ1-1,TRBV11-3
TGTGCCAGCAACCGGGACAGCACATTCCACTACGAGCAGTACTTC,CASNRDSTFHYEQYF,TRBD1,-,TRBJ2-7,TRBV2
TGTGCCAGCAAAACTCCATCAGGGGTTTTACTCACAGATACGCAGTATTTT,CASKTPSGVLLTDTQYF,-,-,TRBJ2-3,TRBV28
TGTGCCAGCAGCAAAGATTCCTCCACTCTGGAGACCCAGTACTTC,CASSKDSSTLETQYF,-,once,TRBJ2-5,TRBV7-2
TGTGCCAGCAGTCTTTTGGAGGTTAATGAGCAGTTCTTC,CASSLLEVNEQFF,-,few,TRBJ2-1,TRBV9
TGCGCCAGCAGTGAACACAGAACGAACTATGGCTACACCTTC,CASSEHRTNYGYTF,-,-,TRBJ1-2,TRBV10-2
TGCAGTGCTAGTAGCGGGATCCCCCCAGAGACCCAGTACTTC,CSASSGIPPETQYF,TRBD2,-,TRBJ2-5,TRBV20-1
TGTGCCTGGAGTCGCGGACTAGGGGAGACCCAGTACTTC,CAWSRGLGETQYF,TRBD2,-,TRBJ2-5,TRBV30
TGTGCCATCAGTGAAGGGACAGGGGCTGAGACCCAGTACTTC,CAISEGTGAETQYF,TRBD1,-,TRBJ2-5,TRBV10-3
TGTGCCCGCAGCCAAGTGGGGGACAGGGGGGGCGAGCAGTACTTC,CARSQVGDRGGEQYF,TRBD1,-,TRBJ2-7,TRBV3-1/TRBV3-2
TGTGCCAGCAGTCCCCGTTGGACACTCCAAGAGACCCAGTACTTC,CASSPRWTLQETQYF,-,-,TRBJ2-5,TRBV28
TGTGCCAGCAGCCGTTCCCAGACAGGAAACACCATATATTTT,CASSRSQTGNTIYF,-,-,TRBJ1-3,TRBV5-8
TGTGCCAGCACATATGCAGGAAACTATGGCTACACCTTC,CASTYAGNYGYTF,-,-,TRBJ1-2,TRBV18
TGCAGTGCTAAGGGGAATTCACCCCTCCACTTT,CSAKGNSPLHF,-,-,TRBJ1-6,TRBV20-1
TGTGCCAGCAGCCCAGTAGGGGCAAATCAGCCCCAGCATTTT,CASSPVGANQPQHF,-,-,TRBJ1-5,TRBV6-5